This T cell receptor beta chain derives from a study of T cells in Graves' hyperthyroidism and ophthalmopathy. Germline CDR1 reads LNHDA; CDR2 reads SQIVND (reference sequence). Trimming pared 6 bases from V and 7 bases from J, leaving 16 bases between. The CDR3 is made up of 14 amino acids. Overall study results and limits: Also found in blood were most expanded thyroid clonotypes above 0.001. A median around six months before onset, the model predicted ophthalmopathy.

This clonotype was found a few times. Antigen: not known. Patients aged 18 to 65 had newly diagnosed hyperthyroidism lasting under 2 months. The CDR3 regions of TCR beta were amplified from RNA transcripts. The HTBI primer set was used in a first-round RT-PCR of the TCR CDR3. TCRdb reprocessed the multiplex PCR reads via MiXCR and lists one record per CDR3 protein. Found here are more than 500,000 distinct CDR3 sequences, less than 15% of them singletons; the top ten hold 11% to 15%. This clonotype was sampled from a woman aged 40-49 years with Graves' hyperthyroidism. Source material: blood. The chain links TRBV19 to TRBJ1-5, with D perhaps matching TRBD1 (6 bases). The CDR3 here is CASSPEGGRQPQHF. The CDR3 DNA reads TGTGCCAGTAGCCCTGAGGGGGGGCGGCAGCCCCAGCATTTT.